These T cell receptor beta chains were read from a single sample in a study of breast tumors, draining lymph nodes, adjacent tissues. Each CDR3 protein is one row after TCRdb ran MiXCR on the multiplex PCR reads. Seen here are tens of thousands of distinct CDR3 sequences, approximately 22% observed once, and the top ten hold more than 6.5%. The sequenced sample consisted of breast tumor tissue. The receptors were sampled from a female donor with breast cancer. Some clones in this sample may be carry-over from other donors' samples. Each CDR3 is given with its conserved first and last residue. The D gene is left open where the match is weak. Size tells how often a clone was seen (once, few, many) or the class of an expanded clone, and some rows leave it out.

j_gene: TRBJ2-7
len: 13
abundance: many
v_gene: TRBV6-2/TRBV6-3
d_gene: -
CDR3nt: TGTGCCAGCAGTCAACAGAGCTCCTACGAGCAGTACTTC
CDR3aa: CASSQQSSYEQYF

j_gene: TRBJ2-1
len: 13
abundance: many
v_gene: TRBV7-2
d_gene: -
CDR3nt: TGTGCCAGCAGCTTAGGTTTTCTCCGGGGGCAGTTCTTC
CDR3aa: CASSLGFLRGQFF

j_gene: TRBJ1-4
len: 11
abundance: -
v_gene: TRBV20-1
d_gene: -
CDR3nt: TGCAGTTCTGCAACTAATGAAAAACTGTTTTTT
CDR3aa: CSSATNEKLFF

j_gene: TRBJ1-2
len: 17
abundance: many
v_gene: TRBV6-6
d_gene: -
CDR3nt: TGTGCCAGCAGTTACTCGACTTCGGAGGTCCAAAACTATGGCTACACCTTC
CDR3aa: CASSYSTSEVQNYGYTF

j_gene: TRBJ2-3
len: 15
abundance: many
v_gene: TRBV7-3
d_gene: -
CDR3nt: TGTGCCAGCAGCTTAAGCCCCCTACACACAGATACGCAGTATTTT
CDR3aa: CASSLSPLHTDTQYF

j_gene: TRBJ1-3
len: 14
abundance: many
v_gene: TRBV3-1
d_gene: -
CDR3nt: TGTGCCAGCAGCCAACGGGACAAAATAAACACCATATATTTT
CDR3aa: CASSQRDKINTIYF

j_gene: TRBJ2-5
len: 17
abundance: -
v_gene: TRBV19
d_gene: TRBD1
CDR3nt: TGTGCCAGTAGTATAGATCGGCAGGGGGCCATCGTCGGGACCCAGTACTTC
CDR3aa: CASSIDRQGAIVGTQYF

j_gene: TRBJ2-1
len: 15
abundance: many
v_gene: TRBV7-9
d_gene: TRBD2
CDR3nt: TGTGCCAGCAGCTTATTTGGGACTAGCGAAGTGGAGCAGTTCTTC
CDR3aa: CASSLFGTSEVEQFF

j_gene: TRBJ1-5
len: 16
abundance: once
v_gene: TRBV2
d_gene: -
CDR3nt: TGTGCCAGCAAGAAAGTCTTAGGACCGAGGGATCAGCCCCAGCATTTT
CDR3aa: CASKKVLGPRDQPQHF

j_gene: TRBJ2-2
len: 12
abundance: many
v_gene: TRBV2
d_gene: -
CDR3nt: TGTGCCAGCAGTCGCGACACCGGGGAGCTGTTTTTT
CDR3aa: CASSRDTGELFF

j_gene: TRBJ2-3
len: 12
abundance: many
v_gene: TRBV18
d_gene: -
CDR3nt: TGTGCCAGCTCACCACGGAGAGATACGCAGTATTTT
CDR3aa: CASSPRRDTQYF

j_gene: TRBJ2-2
len: 11
abundance: -
v_gene: TRBV29-1
d_gene: -
CDR3nt: TGCAGCGCTCAGGACACCGGGGAGCTGTTTTTT
CDR3aa: CSAQDTGELFF

j_gene: TRBJ2-2
len: 14
abundance: many
v_gene: TRBV2
d_gene: -
CDR3nt: TGTGCCAGCAGTGAAGCGACAGTTATCGGGGAGCTGTTTTTT
CDR3aa: CASSEATVIGELFF

j_gene: TRBJ2-5
len: 13
abundance: once
v_gene: TRBV20-1
d_gene: -
CDR3nt: TGCAGTGGGGGCGGACTGTTACAAGAGACCCAGTACTTC
CDR3aa: CSGGGLLQETQYF

j_gene: TRBJ2-5
len: 15
abundance: many
v_gene: TRBV19
d_gene: -
CDR3nt: TGTGCCAGTAGTATAGGAGGAACAAACCAAGAGACCCAGTACTTC
CDR3aa: CASSIGGTNQETQYF

j_gene: TRBJ2-5
len: 13
abundance: -
v_gene: TRBV4-2
d_gene: -
CDR3nt: TGTGCCAGCAGCCAACAGGGCGGGGAGACCCAGTACTTC
CDR3aa: CASSQQGGETQYF

j_gene: TRBJ2-2
len: 17
abundance: -
v_gene: TRBV10-3
d_gene: TRBD2
CDR3nt: TGTGCCATCAGTGAGTCGACTAGCGGGGGGGCCCCCGGGGAGCTGTTTTTT
CDR3aa: CAISESTSGGAPGELFF

j_gene: TRBJ2-2
len: 14
abundance: many
v_gene: TRBV29-1
d_gene: -
CDR3nt: TGCAGCGTTCAGGTCAGGGCGAACACCGGGGAGCTGTTTTTT
CDR3aa: CSVQVRANTGELFF

j_gene: TRBJ1-5
len: 13
abundance: many
v_gene: TRBV7-9
d_gene: -
CDR3nt: TGTGCCAGCAGCTTAGCAGGAGGTCAGCCCCAGCATTTT
CDR3aa: CASSLAGGQPQHF

j_gene: TRBJ1-2
len: 13
abundance: -
v_gene: TRBV2
d_gene: -
CDR3nt: TGTGCCAGCACGTCGTTTGGGGGTTATGGCTACACCTTC
CDR3aa: CASTSFGGYGYTF

j_gene: TRBJ2-2
len: 16
abundance: many
v_gene: TRBV7-6
d_gene: TRBD2
CDR3nt: TGTGCCAGCAGCTTAGCGCTAGCGGGGAACACCGGGGAGCTGTTTTTT
CDR3aa: CASSLALAGNTGELFF

j_gene: TRBJ1-1
len: 14
abundance: once
v_gene: TRBV2
d_gene: -
CDR3nt: TGTGCCAGAAGGCTACCAGTACGTAACACTGAAGCTTTCTTT
CDR3aa: CARRLPVRNTEAFF

j_gene: TRBJ2-2
len: 14
abundance: many
v_gene: TRBV20-1
d_gene: TRBD1
CDR3nt: TGCAGTGCTAGAGAGGGACAGGACAGCGGGGAGCTGTTTTTT
CDR3aa: CSAREGQDSGELFF

j_gene: TRBJ1-6
len: 16
abundance: many
v_gene: TRBV6-6
d_gene: -
CDR3nt: TGTGCCAGCAGTTCAAGGGGCCGCTCCTATAATTCACCCCTCCACTTT
CDR3aa: CASSSRGRSYNSPLHF

j_gene: TRBJ1-6
len: 14
abundance: many
v_gene: TRBV7-2
d_gene: -
CDR3nt: TGTGCCAGCAGCTTAGCATGGTTCGATTCACCCCTCCACTTT
CDR3aa: CASSLAWFDSPLHF

j_gene: TRBJ1-2
len: 16
abundance: many
v_gene: TRBV18
d_gene: -
CDR3nt: TGTGCCAGCTCACTGACTATGATCGAGCCTGGGTATGGCTACACCTTC
CDR3aa: CASSLTMIEPGYGYTF

j_gene: TRBJ2-3
len: 15
abundance: -
v_gene: TRBV5-1
d_gene: TRBD1
CDR3nt: TGCGCCAGTAGCGACGGGACAGGGGGCACAGATACGCAGTATTTT
CDR3aa: CASSDGTGGTDTQYF

j_gene: TRBJ2-7
len: 15
abundance: many
v_gene: TRBV28
d_gene: -
CDR3nt: TGTGCCAGCACTCAAAGCGTCGGAGCGGCTTACGAGCAGTACTTC
CDR3aa: CASTQSVGAAYEQYF